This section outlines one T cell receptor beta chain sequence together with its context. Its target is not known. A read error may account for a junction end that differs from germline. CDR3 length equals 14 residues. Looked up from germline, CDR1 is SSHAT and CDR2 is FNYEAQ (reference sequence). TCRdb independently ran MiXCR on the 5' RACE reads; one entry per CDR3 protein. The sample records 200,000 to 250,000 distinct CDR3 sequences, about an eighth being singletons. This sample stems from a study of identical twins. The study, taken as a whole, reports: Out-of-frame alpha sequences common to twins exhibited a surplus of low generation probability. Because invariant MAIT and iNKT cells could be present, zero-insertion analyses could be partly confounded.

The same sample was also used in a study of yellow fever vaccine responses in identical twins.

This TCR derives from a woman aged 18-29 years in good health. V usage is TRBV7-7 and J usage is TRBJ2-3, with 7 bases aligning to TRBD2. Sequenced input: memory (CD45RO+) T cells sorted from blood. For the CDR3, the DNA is TGTGCTAGCAGCCGGGACTATTACACAGATACGCAGTATTTT. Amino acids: CASSRDYYTDTQYF.